This is a list of T cell receptor beta chains from one sample in a study of blood T cell repertoires in COVID-19. Assay used: immunoSEQ multiplex PCR; TCRdb lists only in-frame clones, some missing. The sample carries roughly 54,000 clones, about nine tenths recorded once. Input material: peripheral blood. These TCRs come from a human donor in a cohort sampled during active COVID-19. Both conserved end residues are part of each CDR3. The order of the fields is D gene, clone size, J gene, V gene, CDR3 DNA, CDR3 protein. A D gene is named only where the DNA matches it firmly. The size entry is marked missing in some rows and otherwise reads once, few, many or a size class.

TRBD1 . TRBJ2-3 TRBV19 TGTGCCAGTAGGAAACAGGGGGCCGGGACAGATACGCAGTATTTT CASRKQGAGTDTQYF
. once TRBJ1-1 TRBV4-1 TGCGCCAGCAGCCTGGGGCCCGGTGGGGCCAACACTGAAGCTTTCTTT CASSLGPGGANTEAFF
. . TRBJ1-1 TRBV21-1 . CASSKWGRGNTEAFF
TRBD2 . TRBJ2-1 TRBV28 TGTGCCAGCGTAACCGGGACTAGCGTTTACAATGAGCAGTTCTTC CASVTGTSVYNEQFF
. . TRBJ1-1 TRBV5-1 TGCGCCAGCAGCTTGGGATCCGGGTTGGGCACTGAAGCTTTCTTT CASSLGSGLGTEAFF
. . TRBJ2-1 TRBV7-3 TGTGCCAGCAGCTTAAGCCCGAGCTCCTACAATGAGCAGTTCTTC CASSLSPSSYNEQFF
. once TRBJ2-7 TRBV29-1 TGCAGCGGCGGGGACAGCTACGAGCAGTACTTC CSGGDSYEQYF
TRBD1 . TRBJ2-6 TRBV5-1 TGCGCCAGCAGCCAAAACCGGGACTGGACAGGGATATTCGCTGGGGCCAACGTCCTGACTTTC CASSQNRDWTGIFAGANVLTF
TRBD1 . TRBJ2-7 TRBV13 TGTGCCAGCAGCGCTGGGACAGGGCCTTCCTACGAGCAGTACTTC CASSAGTGPSYEQYF
. . TRBJ2-6 TRBV5-1 TGCGCCAGCAGCCAAACCGGTCCCGGCGTCCTGACTTTC CASSQTGPGVLTF